This record covers a single T cell receptor beta chain. Its antigen is as yet unknown. The data belong to a study of T cell responses to AZD1222 COVID-19 vaccine. Study-wide background: Analysis merged second doses at about 4 or about 12 weeks.

The V gene's germline CDR1 is MDHEN and CDR2 SYDVKM. Trimming cost V 5 bases and J 7 bases, with 9 bases left between them. There are 12 residues in the CDR3. Study outcomes and limitations: Across spike, vaccine-associated CD4 TCRs were found, dominant at 160-218 and 743-854. Samples come after the peak T cell response, not at day 14. Epitopes outside B.1.351 and B.1.1.7 mutated regions reportedly drew nearly half of spike TCRs.

Using immunoSEQ multiplex PCR, the repertoire was profiled, and TCRdb retains in-frame clones only, with some absent. Of around 150,000 clones listed, approximately 88% are singletons. The chain has TRBV28 and TRBJ1-5, with D possibly TRBD1 on 5 matching bases. The clonotype originates from an adult in good health. Specimen: peripheral blood, collected on day 0 of AZD1222 vaccination. The CDR3 DNA reads TGTGCCAGCAGTATCCGGGGGCAGCCCCAGCATTTT. This gives the protein CASSIRGQPQHF.